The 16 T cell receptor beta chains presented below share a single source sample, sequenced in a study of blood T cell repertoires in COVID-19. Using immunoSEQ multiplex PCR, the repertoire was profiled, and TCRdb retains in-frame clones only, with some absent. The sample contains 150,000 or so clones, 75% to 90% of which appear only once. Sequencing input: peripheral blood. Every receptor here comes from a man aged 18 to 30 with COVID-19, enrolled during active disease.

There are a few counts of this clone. DNA of the CDR3: TGTGCCAGTAGTATAAGGTGGAGGGACACTGAAGCTTTCTTT. This codes for CASSIRWRDTEAFF. This sequence joins TRBV19 and TRBJ1-1; no firm D call. Germline-derived CDR1 and CDR2 are LNHDA and SQIVND (reference sequence). V lost 2 bases, J lost 3 bases, and 10 bases lay in between. The length of the CDR3 is 14 residues.

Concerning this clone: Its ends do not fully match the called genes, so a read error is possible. The CDR3 sequence: CASSPQGGGNEKLLF. The CDR3 DNA sequence: TGTGCCAGCAGTCCCCAGGGAGGGGGAAATGAAAAACTGCTTTTT. The V call is TRBV6-2 or TRBV6-3, the J call TRBJ1-4, with D possibly being TRBD1 (6 bases). The CDR3 consists of 15 residues. The V gene's germline CDR1 is MNHEY and CDR2 SVGEGT.

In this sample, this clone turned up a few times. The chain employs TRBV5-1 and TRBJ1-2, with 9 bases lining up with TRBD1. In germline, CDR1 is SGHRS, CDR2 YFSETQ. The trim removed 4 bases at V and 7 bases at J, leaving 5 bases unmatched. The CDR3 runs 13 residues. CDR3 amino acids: CASSAQGARGYTF. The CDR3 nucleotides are TGCGCCAGCAGCGCACAGGGGGCGCGTGGCTACACCTTC.

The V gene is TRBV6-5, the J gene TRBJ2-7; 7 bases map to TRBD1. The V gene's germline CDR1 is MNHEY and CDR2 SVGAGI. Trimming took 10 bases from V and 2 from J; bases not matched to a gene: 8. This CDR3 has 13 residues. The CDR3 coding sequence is TGTGCCACCCCGGGACAGAGCCCCTACGAGCAGTACTTC. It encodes CATPGQSPYEQYF.

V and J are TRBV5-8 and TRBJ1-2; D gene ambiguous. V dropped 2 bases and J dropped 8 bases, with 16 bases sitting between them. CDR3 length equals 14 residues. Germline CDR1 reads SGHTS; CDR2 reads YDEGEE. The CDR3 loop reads CASSLRPFSRGYTF. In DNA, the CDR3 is TGTGCCAGCAGCTTACGACCTTTTTCCAGGGGCTACACCTTC.

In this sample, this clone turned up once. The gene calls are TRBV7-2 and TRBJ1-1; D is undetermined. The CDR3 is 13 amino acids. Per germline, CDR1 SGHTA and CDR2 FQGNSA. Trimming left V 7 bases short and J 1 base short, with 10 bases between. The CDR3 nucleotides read TGTGCCAGCAAGGTACAGACGAACACTGAAGCTTTCTTT. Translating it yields CASKVQTNTEAFF.

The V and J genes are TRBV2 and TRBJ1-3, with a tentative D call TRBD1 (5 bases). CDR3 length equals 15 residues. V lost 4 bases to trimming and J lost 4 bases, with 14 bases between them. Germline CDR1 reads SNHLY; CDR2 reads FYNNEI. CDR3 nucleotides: TGTGCCAGCAGTGCTGACAGTGTCCTAGGAAACACCATATATTTT. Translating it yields CASSADSVLGNTIYF.

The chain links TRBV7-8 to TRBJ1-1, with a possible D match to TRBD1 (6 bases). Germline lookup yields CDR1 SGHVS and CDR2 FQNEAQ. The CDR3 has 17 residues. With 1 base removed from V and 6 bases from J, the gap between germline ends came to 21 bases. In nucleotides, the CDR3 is TGTGCCAGCAGCTTAGGACTCGGGTTAAGACAGGAGGCTGAAGCTTTCTTT. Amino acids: CASSLGLGLRQEAEAFF.

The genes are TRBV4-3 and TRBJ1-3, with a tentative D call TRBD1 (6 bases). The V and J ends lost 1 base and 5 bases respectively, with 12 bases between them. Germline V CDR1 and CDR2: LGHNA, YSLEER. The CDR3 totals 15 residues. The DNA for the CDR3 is TGCGCCAGCAGCCAAGGTTGGACAGAAAGAAACACCATATATTTT. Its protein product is CASSQGWTERNTIYF.

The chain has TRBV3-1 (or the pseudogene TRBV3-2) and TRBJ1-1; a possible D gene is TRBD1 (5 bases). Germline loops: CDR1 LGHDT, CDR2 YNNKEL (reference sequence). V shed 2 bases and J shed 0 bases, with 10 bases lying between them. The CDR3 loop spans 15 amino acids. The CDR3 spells CASSQSLQVNTEAFF. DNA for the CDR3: TGTGCCAGCAGCCAAAGTTTACAGGTGAACACTGAAGCTTTCTTT.

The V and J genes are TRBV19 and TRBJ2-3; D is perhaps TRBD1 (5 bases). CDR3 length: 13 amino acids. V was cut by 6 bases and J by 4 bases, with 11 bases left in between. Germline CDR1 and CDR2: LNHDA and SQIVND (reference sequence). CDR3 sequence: CASRSWGADTQYF. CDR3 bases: TGTGCCAGTAGATCCTGGGGCGCAGATACGCAGTATTTT.

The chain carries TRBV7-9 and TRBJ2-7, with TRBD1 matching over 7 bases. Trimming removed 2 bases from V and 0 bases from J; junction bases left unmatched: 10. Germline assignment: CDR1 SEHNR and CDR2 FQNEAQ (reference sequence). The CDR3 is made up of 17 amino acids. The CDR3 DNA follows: TGTGCCAGCAGCTTATTTCCGGCGGACAGGAACTCCTACGAGCAGTACTTC. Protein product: CASSLFPADRNSYEQYF.

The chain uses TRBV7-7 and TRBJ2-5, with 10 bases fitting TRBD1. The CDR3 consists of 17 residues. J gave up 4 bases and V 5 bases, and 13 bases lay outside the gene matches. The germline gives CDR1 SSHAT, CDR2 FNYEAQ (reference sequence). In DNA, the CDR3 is TGTGCCAGCAGCCGGAACCCGGGACAGGGGATCGGAGAGACCCAGTACTTC. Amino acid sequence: CASSRNPGQGIGETQYF.

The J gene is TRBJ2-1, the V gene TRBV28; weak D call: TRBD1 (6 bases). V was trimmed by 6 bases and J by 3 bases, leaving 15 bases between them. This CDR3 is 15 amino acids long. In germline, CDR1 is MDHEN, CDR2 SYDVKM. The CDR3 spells CASSLQGLVYNEQFF. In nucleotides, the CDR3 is TGTGCCAGCAGCCTCCAGGGGTTAGTCTACAATGAGCAGTTCTTC.

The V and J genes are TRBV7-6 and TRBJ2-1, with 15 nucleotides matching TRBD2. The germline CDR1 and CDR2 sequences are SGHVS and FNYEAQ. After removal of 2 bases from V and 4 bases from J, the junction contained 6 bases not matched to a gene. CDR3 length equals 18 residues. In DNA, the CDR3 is TGTGCCAGCAGCTTACCGAAAGGACTAGCGGGAGGGTACAATGAGCAGTTCTTC. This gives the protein CASSLPKGLAGGYNEQFF.

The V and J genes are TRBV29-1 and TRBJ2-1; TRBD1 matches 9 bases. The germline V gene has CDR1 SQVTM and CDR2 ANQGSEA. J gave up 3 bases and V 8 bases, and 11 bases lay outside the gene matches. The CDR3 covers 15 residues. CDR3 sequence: CSPITRQGVYNEQFF. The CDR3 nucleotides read TGCAGCCCAATAACCCGACAGGGGGTCTACAATGAGCAGTTCTTC.